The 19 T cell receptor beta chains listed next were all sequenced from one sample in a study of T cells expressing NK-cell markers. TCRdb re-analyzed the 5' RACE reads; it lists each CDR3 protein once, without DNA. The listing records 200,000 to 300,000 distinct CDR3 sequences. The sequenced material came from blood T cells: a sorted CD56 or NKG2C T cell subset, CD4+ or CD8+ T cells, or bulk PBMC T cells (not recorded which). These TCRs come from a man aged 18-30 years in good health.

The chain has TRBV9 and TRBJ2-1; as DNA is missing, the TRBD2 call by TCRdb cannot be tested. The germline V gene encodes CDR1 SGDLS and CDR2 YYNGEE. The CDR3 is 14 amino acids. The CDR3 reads CASSVDGGGSGQFF. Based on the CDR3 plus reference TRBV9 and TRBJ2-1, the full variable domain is DSGVTQTPKHLITATGQRVTLRCSPRSGDLSVYWYQQSLDQGLQFLIQYYNGEERAKGNILERFSAQQFPDLHSELNLSSLELGDSALYFCASSVDGGGSGQFFGPGTRLTVL.

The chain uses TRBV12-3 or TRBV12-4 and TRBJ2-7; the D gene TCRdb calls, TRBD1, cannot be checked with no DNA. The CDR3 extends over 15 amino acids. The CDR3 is CASSRDGTGSDEQYF.

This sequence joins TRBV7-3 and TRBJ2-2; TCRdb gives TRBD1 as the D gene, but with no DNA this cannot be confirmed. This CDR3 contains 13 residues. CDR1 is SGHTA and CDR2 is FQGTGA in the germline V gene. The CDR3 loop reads CASSLGHTGELFF.

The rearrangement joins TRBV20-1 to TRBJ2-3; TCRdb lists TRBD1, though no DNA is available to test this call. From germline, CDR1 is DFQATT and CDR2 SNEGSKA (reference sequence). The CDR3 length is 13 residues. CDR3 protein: CSARLTGVDTQYF.

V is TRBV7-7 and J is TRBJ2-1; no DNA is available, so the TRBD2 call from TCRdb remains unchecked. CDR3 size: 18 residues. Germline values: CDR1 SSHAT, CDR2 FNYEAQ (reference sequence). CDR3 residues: CASSSGLAGTPGSNEQFF.

This chain's CDR3 is CSATGTSGRAGLADTQYF. This chain uses TRBV20-1 with TRBJ2-3; TCRdb outputs TRBD2, but without DNA this stays unchecked. CDR1 and CDR2 (germline): DFQATT, SNEGSKA (reference sequence). This CDR3 contains 18 residues.

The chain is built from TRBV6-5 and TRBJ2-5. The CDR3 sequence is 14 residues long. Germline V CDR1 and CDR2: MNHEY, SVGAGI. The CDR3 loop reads CASSYGWGRETQYF.

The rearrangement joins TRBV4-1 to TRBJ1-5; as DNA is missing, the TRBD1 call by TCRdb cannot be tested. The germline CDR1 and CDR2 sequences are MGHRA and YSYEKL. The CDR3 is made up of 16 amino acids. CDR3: CASSQDAGQRNQPQHF.

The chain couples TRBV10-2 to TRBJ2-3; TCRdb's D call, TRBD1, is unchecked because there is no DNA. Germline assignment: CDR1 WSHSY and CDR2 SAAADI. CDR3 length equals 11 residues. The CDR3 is CASRNGGQQYF.

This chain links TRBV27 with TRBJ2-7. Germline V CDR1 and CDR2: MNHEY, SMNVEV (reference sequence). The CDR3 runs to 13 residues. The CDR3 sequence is CASSLYLGYEQYF.

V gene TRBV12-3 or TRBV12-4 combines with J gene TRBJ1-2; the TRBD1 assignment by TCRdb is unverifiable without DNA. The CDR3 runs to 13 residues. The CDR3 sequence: CASSREGAGGYTF.

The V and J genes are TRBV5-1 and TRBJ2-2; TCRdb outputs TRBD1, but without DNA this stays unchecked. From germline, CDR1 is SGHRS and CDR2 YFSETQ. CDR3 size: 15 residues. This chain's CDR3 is CASSQDRANTGELFF. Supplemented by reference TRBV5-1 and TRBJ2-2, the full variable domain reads KAGVTQTPRYLIKTRGQQVTLSCSPISGHRSVSWYQQTPGQGLQFLFEYFSETQRNKGNFPGRFSGRQFSNSRSEMNVSTLELGDSALYLCASSQDRANTGELFFGEGSRLTVL.

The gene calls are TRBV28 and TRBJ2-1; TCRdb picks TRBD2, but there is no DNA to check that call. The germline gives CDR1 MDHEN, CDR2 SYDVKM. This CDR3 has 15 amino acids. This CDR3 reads CASSETSGSYNEQFF. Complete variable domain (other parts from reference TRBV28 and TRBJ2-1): DVKVTQSSRYLVKRTGEKVFLECVQDMDHENMFWYRQDPGLGLRLIYFSYDVKMKEKGDIPEGYSVSREKKERFSLILESASTNQTSMYLCASSETSGSYNEQFFGPGTRLTVL.

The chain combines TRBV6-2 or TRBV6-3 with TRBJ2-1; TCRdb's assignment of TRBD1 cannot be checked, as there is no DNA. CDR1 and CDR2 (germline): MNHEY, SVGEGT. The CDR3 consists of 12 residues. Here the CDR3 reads CASTAPYNEQFF.

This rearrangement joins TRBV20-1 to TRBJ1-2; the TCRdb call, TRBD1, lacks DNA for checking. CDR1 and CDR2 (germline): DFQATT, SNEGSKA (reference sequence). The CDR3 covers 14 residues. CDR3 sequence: CSAFDRGPTGGYTF.

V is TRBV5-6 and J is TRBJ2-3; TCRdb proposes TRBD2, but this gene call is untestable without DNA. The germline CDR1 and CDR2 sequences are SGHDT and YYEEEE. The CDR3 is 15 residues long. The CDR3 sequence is CASSLGQMGLSPQYF.

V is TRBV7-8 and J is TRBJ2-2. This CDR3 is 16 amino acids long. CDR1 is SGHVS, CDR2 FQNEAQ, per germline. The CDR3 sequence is CASSFASSTNTGELFF.

The chain's CDR3 is CSARDTQGQFF. V usage is TRBV20-1 and J usage is TRBJ2-1. Per germline, CDR1 DFQATT and CDR2 SNEGSKA (reference sequence). This CDR3 has 11 residues.

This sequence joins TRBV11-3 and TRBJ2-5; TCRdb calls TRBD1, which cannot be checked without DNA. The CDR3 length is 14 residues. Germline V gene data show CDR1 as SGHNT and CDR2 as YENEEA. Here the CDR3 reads CASSPGDRQETQYF.